These 25 T cell receptor beta chains share one sample of origin, sequenced in a study of early T cells in non-severe SARS-CoV-2 infection. TCRdb reprocessed the 5' RACE reads with MiXCR, giving one entry per CDR3 protein. The data contain about 98,000 distinct CDR3 sequences, roughly 11% of them singletons. Sequenced material: whole blood. These receptors were collected from an adult who was a healthcare worker with PCR-confirmed SARS-CoV-2 infection or an uninfected control (not recorded which).

This clonotype was picked up many times. The V and J genes are TRBV7-3 and TRBJ2-3; D gene uncertain. Germline V lookup: CDR1 SGHTA, CDR2 FQGTGA. The CDR3 extends over 14 amino acids. V was pared by 1 base and J by 0 bases, with 5 bases between. CDR3: CASSLSPSTDTQYF. CDR3 nucleotide sequence: TGTGCCAGCAGCTTAAGTCCTAGCACAGATACGCAGTATTTT.

The rearrangement joins TRBV20-1 to TRBJ1-6; weak D call: TRBD1 (6 bases). Germline CDR1 reads DFQATT; CDR2 reads SNEGSKA (reference sequence). Trimming removed 8 bases from V and 10 bases from J, with 15 bases in between. CDR3 length: 12 residues. The CDR3 sequence: CSPYRVGSPLHF. CDR3 nucleotide sequence: TGCAGTCCCTACAGGGTTGGCTCACCCCTCCACTTT.

The J gene is TRBJ2-1, the V gene TRBV20-1; D might be TRBD1 or TRBD2, each matching 6 bases. V lost 5 bases to trimming and J lost 0 bases, with 14 bases between them. CDR1 is DFQATT, CDR2 SNEGSKA, per germline (reference sequence). There are 15 residues in the CDR3. CDR3 in DNA: TGCAGTGCTCAACTCGGGGGCAGCTCCTACAATGAGCAGTTCTTC. Protein: CSAQLGGSSYNEQFF.

This clonotype was picked up many times. V gene TRBV2 combines with J gene TRBJ1-5; the D is unclear. CDR1 and CDR2 from the germline V gene are SNHLY and FYNNEI. Trimming left V 4 bases short and J 0 bases short, with 7 bases between. There are 14 residues in the CDR3. Here the CDR3 reads CASSVDHSNQPQHF. For the CDR3, the DNA is TGTGCCAGCAGTGTTGACCATAGCAATCAGCCCCAGCATTTT.

The chain has TRBV28 and TRBJ2-7; D not resolved. The germline V and J ends were trimmed by 5 bases and 2 bases, with 10 bases remaining between them. The CDR3 extends over 13 amino acids. Germline V gene data show CDR1 as MDHEN and CDR2 as SYDVKM. Here the CDR3 reads CASSHGLTYEQYF. CDR3 bases: TGTGCCAGCAGTCACGGGCTTACCTACGAGCAGTACTTC.

CDR3 amino acids: CASKRQVVNSPLHF. Here the CDR3 DNA reads TGTGCCAGCAAAAGACAGGTCGTGAATTCACCCCTCCACTTT. The genes are TRBV11-2 and TRBJ1-6; D perhaps matches TRBD1 (6 bases). The germline V and J ends were trimmed by 7 bases and 7 bases, with 14 bases remaining between them. Germline CDR1 and CDR2: SGHAT and FQNNGV. This CDR3 is 14 amino acids long.

This clonotype turned up a few times. The chain employs TRBV20-1 and TRBJ2-1; TRBD2 matches 9 bases. Germline V gives CDR1 DFQATT, CDR2 SNEGSKA (reference sequence). With 3 bases clipped from V and 8 bases from J, the junction kept 14 bases outside the gene matches. This CDR3 region has 16 residues. CDR3 sequence reads: CSARGFLAGSLDEQFF. The CDR3, as DNA: TGCAGTGCTAGGGGATTTCTAGCGGGATCCCTCGATGAGCAGTTCTTC.

The chain has TRBV3-1 and TRBJ2-6, with D possibly matching TRBD2 (6 bases). From germline, CDR1 is LGHDT and CDR2 YNNKEL (reference sequence). The CDR3 is made up of 16 amino acids. With 4 bases removed from V and 2 bases from J, the gap between germline ends came to 12 bases. The CDR3 coding sequence is TGTGCCAGCAGCCGCCAGGGACTCCCTGGGGCCAACGTCCTGACTTTC. It translates to CASSRQGLPGANVLTF.

This clonotype showed up just a few times. V gene TRBV5-1 combines with J gene TRBJ2-2, with 12 positions matching TRBD1. The ends lost 4 bases at V and 5 bases at J; junction bases unmatched: 3. Germline lookup yields CDR1 SGHRS and CDR2 YFSETQ. The CDR3 runs to 15 residues. In DNA form, the CDR3 reads TGCGCCAGCAGCGCGGGACAGGGGGCGACCGGGGAGCTGTTTTTT. Encoded protein: CASSAGQGATGELFF.

This clonotype occurred a few times. The rearrangement uses TRBV27 and TRBJ2-7, with D perhaps TRBD2 (5 bases). Trimming took off 3 bases at V and 6 bases at J, with 12 bases between the two ends. The CDR3 runs to 13 residues. Germline lookup yields CDR1 MNHEY and CDR2 SMNVEV (reference sequence). The CDR3 reads CASSFGLGSEQYF. The CDR3 DNA is TGTGCCAGCAGTTTCGGACTGGGGTCCGAGCAGTACTTC.

V is TRBV11-2 and J is TRBJ2-7, with TRBD1 matching 8 bases. Per the germline V gene, CDR1 is SGHAT and CDR2 is FQNNGV. V shed 5 bases, J shed 1 base, and the junction held 13 bases outside the gene matches. The CDR3 contains 17 residues. The CDR3 loop reads CASSLFQLRDRSYEQYF. CDR3 DNA: TGTGCCAGCAGCCTCTTCCAACTACGGGACAGGTCCTACGAGCAGTACTTC.

In regard to this clonotype: This sequence may be a read error, since a much larger clone differs from it by one base. The chain joins TRBV11-2 to TRBJ2-3; the D call may be TRBD1 or TRBD2 (5 bases each). Germline-derived CDR1 and CDR2 are SGHAT and FQNNGV. There are 14 residues in the CDR3. Trimming left V 2 bases short and J 5 bases short, with 11 bases between. The CDR3 protein is CASSLLGPIDTQYF. CDR3 in DNA: TGTGCCAGCAGCTTACTGGGACCCATAGATACGCAGTATTTT.

The gene calls are TRBV6-5 and TRBJ1-1, with TRBD1 matching 7 bases. CDR3 length equals 14 residues. The germline V gene encodes CDR1 MNHEY and CDR2 SVGAGI. V trimming: 7 bases; J trimming: 4 bases; junction bases outside the gene matches: 9. This chain's CDR3 is CASITLAGGTEAFF. CDR3 sequence (DNA): TGTGCCAGCATCACGCTGGCAGGGGGCACTGAAGCTTTCTTT.

The chain carries TRBV7-9 and TRBJ2-3; tentative D call: TRBD2 (5 bases). The CDR3 totals 13 residues. CDR1 and CDR2 from the germline V gene are SEHNR and FQNEAQ (reference sequence). With 4 bases removed from V and 2 bases from J, the gap between germline ends came to 7 bases. The CDR3 nucleotides are TGTGCCAGCAGCTACGGGGACACAGATACGCAGTATTTT. Its protein is CASSYGDTDTQYF.

This clonotype has at least ten counts. The rearrangement joins TRBV27 to TRBJ1-5; 12 positions match TRBD1. V was clipped by 6 bases and J by 2 bases; unmatched bases: 11. There are 18 residues in the CDR3. Germline lookup yields CDR1 MNHEY and CDR2 SMNVEV (reference sequence). The CDR3 coding sequence is TGTGCCAGCAGCCAGGGACAGGGGGCGTGGCTAGGCAATCAGCCCCAGCATTTT. Its protein product is CASSQGQGAWLGNQPQHF.

This clonotype was seen a few times. CDR3 loop: CASTPWGLVTGELFF. CDR3 nucleotide sequence: TGTGCCAGCACCCCATGGGGCTTGGTAACCGGGGAGCTGTTTTTT. The chain links TRBV7-2 to TRBJ2-2; TRBD1 might be the D (5 bases). The germline V and J ends were trimmed by 7 bases and 5 bases, with 17 bases remaining between them. This CDR3 has 15 amino acids. Germline assignment: CDR1 SGHTA and CDR2 FQGNSA.

This clonotype was found a few times. J is TRBJ2-7 and V is TRBV5-1, with D perhaps TRBD1 or TRBD2 (7 bases each). CDR3 length equals 12 residues. Germline-derived CDR1 and CDR2 are SGHRS and YFSETQ. The V end was cut by 7 bases, the J end by 2 bases, with 10 bases between. The CDR3 spells CASQGGAYEQYF. CDR3 bases: TGCGCCAGCCAGGGGGGGGCCTACGAGCAGTACTTC.

The chain links TRBV5-4 to TRBJ2-3; a weak D match, TRBD2 (6 bases). V was clipped by 4 bases and J by 0 bases, with 12 bases between them. The CDR3 sequence is 15 residues long. Per the germline V gene, CDR1 is SGHNT and CDR2 is YYREEE (reference sequence). Here the CDR3 DNA reads TGTGCCAGCAGCCGTAGCGGACCTAGCACAGATACGCAGTATTTT. Encoded protein: CASSRSGPSTDTQYF.

This clonotype occurred many times. The V and J genes are TRBV29-1 and TRBJ1-1, with D possibly matching TRBD1 (6 bases). The CDR3 covers 15 residues. Trimming shortened V by 5 bases and J by 0 bases, and 16 bases separated the two germline ends. The germline V gene has CDR1 SQVTM and CDR2 ANQGSEA. The CDR3 loop reads CSVPRWGHMNTEAFF. As DNA, the CDR3 is TGCAGCGTTCCCCGCTGGGGGCACATGAACACTGAAGCTTTCTTT.

This clonotype has at least ten counts. CDR3 nucleotides: TGTGCCAGCAGCTTAGGGCCAGAGAGGACAGATACGCAGTATTTT. This gives the protein CASSLGPERTDTQYF. The chain joins TRBV7-2 to TRBJ2-3; D remains unclear. This CDR3 is built from 15 residues. V shed 1 base and J shed 3 bases, with 11 bases lying between them. Germline-derived CDR1 and CDR2 are SGHTA and FQGNSA.

The chain joins TRBV29-1 to TRBJ2-3; 11 bases are shared with TRBD2. With V trimmed by 4 bases and J by 7 bases, 4 bases remained unmatched. CDR1 and CDR2 from the germline V gene are SQVTM and ANQGSEA. The CDR3 runs 13 residues. The CDR3 DNA sequence: TGCAGCGTTGTAGCGGGGGGGCCGTATACGCAGTATTTT. This codes for CSVVAGGPYTQYF.

This clonotype occurred a few times. The rearrangement uses TRBV10-1 and TRBJ2-7, with D perhaps TRBD2 (5 bases). V was shortened by 6 bases and J by 3 bases, with 15 bases between the two germline ends. The CDR3 loop spans 14 amino acids. Germline CDR1 and CDR2: WNHNN and SYGVQD (reference sequence). The DNA of the CDR3 is TGCGCCAGCAGCCACGGACTTAAAGTCTACGAGCAGTACTTC. Translation: CASSHGLKVYEQYF.

V gene TRBV6-5 combines with J gene TRBJ1-1; D possibly corresponds to TRBD1 (6 bases). The germline V gene encodes CDR1 MNHEY and CDR2 SVGAGI. V was clipped by 8 bases and J by 1 base, with 20 bases between them. The CDR3 is 16 amino acids. The CDR3 region is CASSPRDTGRNTEAFF. The CDR3 DNA follows: TGTGCCAGCTCACCCCGGGATACAGGGAGGAACACTGAAGCTTTCTTT.

Worth noting for this clonotype: A much bigger clone sits one base away, suggesting this may be a read error. The chain uses TRBV11-2 and TRBJ1-2; D is undetermined. The CDR3 totals 15 residues. CDR1 SGHAT and CDR2 FQNNGV come from the germline V gene. CDR3 bases: TGTGCCAGCAGCCGAGACGGCAATGAAGCCTATGGCCACACCTTC. Amino acids: CASSRDGNEAYGHTF. Full variable domain (rest looked up from reference TRBV11-2 and TRBJ1-2): EAGVAQSPRYKIIEKRQSVAFWCNPISGHATLYWYQQILGQGPKLLIQFQNNGVVDDSQLPKDRFSAERLKGVDSTLKIQPAKLEDSAVYLCASSRDGNEAYGHTFGSGTRLTVV.

This clonotype was detected many times. The chain uses TRBV24-1 and TRBJ2-5, with 8 bases matching TRBD2. V gave up 3 bases and J gave up 6 bases; unmatched junction bases: 14. The germline V gene encodes CDR1 KGHDR and CDR2 SFDVKD. The CDR3 runs 17 residues. The CDR3 protein is CATSDPAPSGSTKTQYF. CDR3 in DNA: TGTGCCACCAGTGATCCGGCCCCGAGCGGGAGTACGAAGACCCAGTACTTC.